These 24 T cell receptor beta chains were sequenced from one sample in a study of radiation and T cells in renal cell carcinoma. Profiling relied on immunoSEQ multiplex PCR, and the TCRdb table lists in-frame clones only, not all of them. Among some 140,000 clones listed, roughly 90% were seen once. Specified time point: baseline pretreatment blood. Treatment meaning: 15 Gy SBRT to primary tumor, nephrectomy 4 weeks later. The sample in question was blood, obtained from a patient whose treatment included radiotherapy and nephrectomy. The receptor set was obtained from a woman aged 50 to 60 with renal cell carcinoma.

The rearrangement joins TRBV6-5 to TRBJ1-5, with D perhaps TRBD1 (5 bases). CDR3 length: 16 amino acids. The germline V gene has CDR1 MNHEY and CDR2 SVGAGI. V dropped 0 bases and J dropped 3 bases, with 12 bases sitting between them. DNA of the CDR3: TGTGCCAGCAGTTACTCGGGGCCTGGTCTCAATCAGCCCCAGCATTTT. This translates into CASSYSGPGLNQPQHF.

The gene calls are TRBV5-8 and TRBJ1-5, with TRBD1 matching over 11 bases. The CDR3 is made up of 16 amino acids. Germline V CDR1 and CDR2: SGHTS, YDEGEE. The junction had 7 bases not matched to a gene; V was cut back by 8 bases and J by 0 bases. The CDR3 spells CASTGQGEISNQPQHF. CDR3 nucleotide sequence: TGTGCCAGTACGGGACAGGGGGAAATTAGCAATCAGCCCCAGCATTTT.

The V and J genes are TRBV15 and TRBJ2-7; D remains unclear. Trimming removed 0 bases at V and 7 bases at J, with 10 bases between. The CDR3 totals 13 residues. CDR1 LNHNV and CDR2 YYDKDF come from the germline V gene (reference sequence). CDR3 residues: CATSRDKGFEQYF. DNA of the CDR3: TGTGCCACCAGCAGAGATAAGGGATTTGAGCAGTACTTC. The entire variable domain, with the rest obtained from reference TRBV15 and TRBJ2-7, is as follows: DAMVIQNPRYQVTQFGKPVTLSCSQTLNHNVMYWYQQKSSQAPKLLFHYYDKDFNNEADTPDNFQSRRPNTSFCFLDIRSPGLGDTAMYLCATSRDKGFEQYFGPGTRLTVT.

The gene calls are TRBV29-1 and TRBJ2-5; D is possibly TRBD1 (6 bases). This CDR3 is built from 13 residues. Trimming cost V 6 bases and J 2 bases, with 13 bases left between them. Germline values: CDR1 SQVTM, CDR2 ANQGSEA. The CDR3 DNA sequence: TGCAGCGTAAGACCGCAGGGGCAAGAGACCCAGTACTTC. This translates into CSVRPQGQETQYF.

The chain joins TRBV2 to TRBJ1-2; 7 bases map to TRBD1. The CDR3 runs 13 residues. CDR1 and CDR2 from the germline V gene are SNHLY and FYNNEI. After removal of 5 bases from V and 5 bases from J, the junction contained 5 bases not matched to a gene. The CDR3 DNA reads TGTGCCAGCAGTCAACAGGGGTCATATGGCTACACCTTC. Translated: CASSQQGSYGYTF. Variable domain in full (rest from reference TRBV2 and TRBJ1-2): EPEVTQTPSHQVTQMGQEVILRCVPISNHLYFYWYRQILGQKVEFLVSFYNNEISEKSEIFDDQFSVERPDGSNFTLKIRSTKLEDSAMYFCASSQQGSYGYTFGSGTRLTVV.

The chain combines TRBV4-2 with TRBJ1-2; no firm D call. The CDR3 loop spans 11 amino acids. The V gene's germline CDR1 is LGHNA and CDR2 YNFKEQ. Trimming took off 1 base at V and 8 bases at J, with 5 bases between the two ends. Here the CDR3 DNA reads TGTGCCAGCAGCCAAGCCGGCGGCTACACCTTC. Protein sequence: CASSQAGGYTF.

CDR3 coding DNA: TGTGCCAGCAGCTTAGACAGAGTGAACACTGAAGCTTTCTTT. This encodes CASSLDRVNTEAFF. The chain employs TRBV11-2 and TRBJ1-1; D is unresolved. The CDR3 contains 14 residues. Deletions cut 0 bases from V and 0 bases from J, with 5 bases between. Per germline, CDR1 SGHAT and CDR2 FQNNGV. The variable domain in full, completed from reference TRBV11-2 and TRBJ1-1, reads EAGVAQSPRYKIIEKRQSVAFWCNPISGHATLYWYQQILGQGPKLLIQFQNNGVVDDSQLPKDRFSAERLKGVDSTLKIQPAKLEDSAVYLCASSLDRVNTEAFFGQGTRLTVV.

The chain combines TRBV19 with TRBJ2-7, with a possible D match to TRBD2 (6 bases). Germline loops: CDR1 LNHDA, CDR2 SQIVND (reference sequence). The CDR3 is made up of 13 amino acids. Trimming pared 5 bases from V and 7 bases from J, leaving 15 bases between. The CDR3 DNA reads as TGTGCCAGTAGTCCCGGAGGAGGGGTAGAGCAGTACTTC. It codes for CASSPGGGVEQYF.

The chain combines TRBV2 with TRBJ1-4; 8 positions match TRBD1. Trimming took 8 bases from V and 7 from J; bases not matched to a gene: 6. The CDR3 loop spans 13 amino acids. Germline lookup yields CDR1 SNHLY and CDR2 FYNNEI. Here the CDR3 DNA reads TGTGCCAGCCTGACAGGGGTCGGTGAAAAACTGTTTTTT. Translating it yields CASLTGVGEKLFF. Variable domain in full (rest from reference TRBV2 and TRBJ1-4): EPEVTQTPSHQVTQMGQEVILRCVPISNHLYFYWYRQILGQKVEFLVSFYNNEISEKSEIFDDQFSVERPDGSNFTLKIRSTKLEDSAMYFCASLTGVGEKLFFGSGTQLSVL.

The V gene is TRBV4-2, the J gene TRBJ1-5; possible D gene TRBD1, 6 bases. This CDR3 has 16 residues. The V and J ends lost 1 base and 1 base respectively, with 11 bases between them. Germline values: CDR1 LGHNA, CDR2 YNFKEQ. DNA for the CDR3: TGTGCCAGCAGCCAAGCAGTGGGACAAAGCAATCAGCCCCAGCATTTT. Protein: CASSQAVGQSNQPQHF.

This clone was seen a single time. This sequence joins TRBV28 and TRBJ2-5; no clear D gene. The CDR3 has 12 residues. Looked up from germline, CDR1 is MDHEN and CDR2 is SYDVKM. Trimming took 5 bases from V and 6 from J, leaving 10 bases between them. CDR3 nucleotide sequence: TGTGCCAGCAGTAGGCTAGGAAAGACCCAGTACTTC. Its protein product is CASSRLGKTQYF.

This clone appeared a few times. J is TRBJ1-2 and V is TRBV10-2; perhaps TRBD1 as D (5 bases). The CDR3 extends over 11 amino acids. Germline assignment: CDR1 WSHSY and CDR2 SAAADI. Trimming cost V 11 bases and J 8 bases, with 15 bases left between them. The CDR3 DNA sequence: TGCGCCTCATGGGGGGAGGAGGGCTACACCTTC. It encodes CASWGEEGYTF.

J is TRBJ2-1 and V is TRBV9, with D unresolved. Germline CDR1 SGDLS, CDR2 YYNGEE. The length of the CDR3 is 13 residues. V lost 0 bases to trimming and J lost 11 bases, with 12 bases between them. Written as DNA, the CDR3 is TGTGCCAGCAGCGTAGGTGGGGTAATGAAGCAGTTCTTC. Its translation: CASSVGGVMKQFF.

The chain is built from TRBV2 and TRBJ2-7, with 8 nucleotides matching TRBD2. The CDR3 contains 14 residues. The V segment lost 7 bases and the J segment 2 bases; nucleotides outside the gene matches: 7. Germline V gives CDR1 SNHLY, CDR2 FYNNEI. The CDR3 nucleotides are TGTGCCAGCAACGAGGGGGGACTAGCCTACGAGCAGTACTTC. It encodes CASNEGGLAYEQYF.

The V call is TRBV6-6, the J call TRBJ1-1; the D gene is possibly TRBD1 (6 bases). Trimming took off 6 bases at V and 8 bases at J, with 16 bases between the two ends. The CDR3 runs 13 residues. Germline lookup yields CDR1 MNHNY and CDR2 SVGAGI (reference sequence). CDR3 amino acids: CASRPNGGGEAFF. The CDR3, as DNA: TGTGCCAGCAGACCAAACGGGGGCGGCGAAGCTTTCTTT.

The V gene is TRBV7-6, the J gene TRBJ2-1; 7 bases are a match to TRBD2. CDR1 SGHVS and CDR2 FNYEAQ come from the germline V gene. The CDR3 totals 15 residues. Germline trimming cut 5 bases from V and 6 bases from J; bases unmatched to any gene: 10. CDR3: CASSHNWEGFNEQFF. CDR3 coding DNA: TGTGCCAGCAGCCATAACTGGGAGGGATTCAATGAGCAGTTCTTC.

This chain joins TRBV19 and TRBJ1-2; D may be TRBD1 (5 bases). The CDR3 is 13 residues long. Germline loops: CDR1 LNHDA, CDR2 SQIVND (reference sequence). The V end lost 3 bases, the J end lost 4 bases, and 9 bases lay between the germline ends. In DNA form, the CDR3 reads TGTGCCAGTAGTATGGTCGGGGGCTATGGCTACACCTTC. Protein: CASSMVGGYGYTF.

The rearrangement joins TRBV11-3 to TRBJ2-1; D gene uncertain. Per the germline V gene, CDR1 is SGHNT and CDR2 is YENEEA. The ends were cut back, 4 bases at V and 4 bases at J, with 8 bases in the middle. The CDR3 is 13 residues long. The CDR3 protein is CASSSPEYNEQFF. DNA for the CDR3: TGTGCCAGCAGCTCTCCGGAGTACAATGAGCAGTTCTTC.

V and J are TRBV7-6 and TRBJ2-3, with D perhaps TRBD2 (6 bases). The germline V and J ends were trimmed by 2 bases and 0 bases, with 15 bases remaining between them. From germline, CDR1 is SGHVS and CDR2 FNYEAQ. CDR3 length: 17 residues. The CDR3: CASSLFSKGLSTDTQYF. As DNA, the CDR3 is TGTGCCAGCAGCTTATTTTCAAAGGGACTTAGCACAGATACGCAGTATTTT.

V is TRBV11-2 and J is TRBJ2-5; D gene uncertain. V lost 4 bases and J 3 bases, leaving 15 bases between the germline ends. The germline CDR1 and CDR2 sequences are SGHAT and FQNNGV. This CDR3 spans 15 amino acids. In DNA form, the CDR3 reads TGTGCCAGCAGCTACATCGGTGGGGTGGAAGAGACCCAGTACTTC. The encoded protein is CASSYIGGVEETQYF.

The V gene is TRBV25-1, the J gene TRBJ2-7; no reliable D call. Per the germline V gene, CDR1 is MGHDK and CDR2 is SYGVNS. The V end was cut by 1 base, the J end by 3 bases, with 4 bases between. The CDR3 runs to 12 residues. The CDR3 nucleotides read TGTGCCAGCAGTGAATCCTACTACGAGCAGTACTTC. This encodes CASSESYYEQYF.

This rearrangement joins TRBV6-1 to TRBJ2-7; maybe TRBD1 (7 bases). The CDR3 totals 16 residues. Per germline, CDR1 MNHNS and CDR2 SASEGT. Trimming cost V 2 bases and J 3 bases, with 17 bases left between them. CDR3 sequence reads: CASSEFSGGSYYEQYF. Written as DNA, the CDR3 is TGTGCCAGCAGTGAATTTTCAGGGGGGTCTTACTACGAGCAGTACTTC.

V usage is TRBV25-1 and J usage is TRBJ1-4; TRBD1 agrees at 7 bases. From germline, CDR1 is MGHDK and CDR2 SYGVNS. The V gene end was trimmed by 10 bases and the J gene end by 7 bases; junction bases not matched to a gene: 12. This CDR3 is built from 14 residues. The CDR3 loop is CATDPGGQREKLFF. The CDR3 DNA is TGTGCCACCGACCCAGGGGGGCAGCGTGAAAAACTGTTTTTT.

Notes on this clone: One junction end does not reproduce the germline sequence, and a read error may be involved. This chain joins TRBV2 and TRBJ2-7; a possible D gene is TRBD2 (5 bases). Looked up from germline, CDR1 is SNHLY and CDR2 is FYNNEI. The CDR3 spans 10 residues. The CDR3, as DNA: TGTGCCAGCAGTGAACGGACTGTTGGGTTC. Translated, it gives CASSERTVGF.